This is a list of T cell receptor beta chains from one sample in a study of beta chain features in type 1 diabetes. Method: immunoSEQ multiplex PCR; TCRdb's copy keeps in-frame clones and lacks some. Of nearly 350,000 clones in the sample, approximately 8.2% were seen once. Material for sequencing was central memory CD4+ T cells from blood. Receptors originate from a woman aged 18-35 years in good health. The CDR3 runs from the conserved cysteine through the conserved F or W. Each record gives: J gene, D gene, clone size, V gene, CDR3 protein, CDR3 DNA. The D gene is left open where the match is weak. The size field is filled for only some rows; it gives once, few, many or a size class.

>TRBJ2-6|-|many|TRBV19
CASSIDLVRRGANVLTF
TGTGCCAGTAGTATCGATCTGGTTAGGAGAGGGGCCAACGTCCTGACTTTC
>TRBJ2-4|-|few|TRBV29-1
CSVEGQAKNIQYF
TGCAGCGTTGAAGGCCAAGCCAAAAACATTCAGTACTTC
>TRBJ2-3|TRBD2|-|TRBV29-1
CSVDGAGGQGDTQYF
TGCAGCGTTGACGGCGCGGGAGGGCAAGGAGATACGCAGTATTTT
>TRBJ2-1|-|-|TRBV28
CASGGLGKQFF
TGTGCCAGCGGGGGACTCGGTAAGCAGTTCTTC
>TRBJ1-4|TRBD1|few|TRBV18
CASSPRTGKDEKLFF
TGTGCCAGCTCACCGAGGACAGGGAAGGACGAAAAACTGTTTTTT
>TRBJ2-7|TRBD2|few|TRBV28
CASSSGTSGRAAEQYF
TGTGCCAGCAGTTCCGGGACTAGCGGGAGGGCCGCCGAGCAGTACTTC
>TRBJ2-3|TRBD2|-|TRBV5-1
CASSLTGTSGTDTQYF
TGCGCCAGCAGCTTAACCGGGACTAGCGGCACAGATACGCAGTATTTT
>TRBJ2-3|-|-|TRBV2
CASSRRGQYSTDTQYF
TGTGCCAGCAGCCGAAGAGGACAGTATAGCACAGATACGCAGTATTTT
>TRBJ2-3|-|few|TRBV7-2
CASSKSSQLDTDTQYF
TGTGCCAGCAGCAAATCCAGCCAGCTGGACACAGATACGCAGTATTTT
>TRBJ2-2|-|-|TRBV10-2
CASSRGPPGELFF
TGCGCCAGCAGCCGCGGACCCCCCGGGGAGCTGTTTTTT
>TRBJ2-1|-|-|TRBV15
CATSREWTRPLNEQFF
TGTGCCACCAGCAGAGAATGGACGAGACCACTAAATGAGCAGTTCTTC
>TRBJ2-4|TRBD2|-|TRBV10-3
CAISETGLAGGVAKNIQYF
TGTGCCATCAGTGAGACCGGACTAGCGGGAGGTGTAGCCAAAAACATTCAGTACTTC
>TRBJ1-2|TRBD1|-|TRBV6-6
CASSSFGTDGYTF
TGTGCCAGCAGTTCGTTCGGGACAGATGGCTACACCTTC
>TRBJ1-1|-|few|TRBV28
CASSSSMNTEAFF
TGTGCCAGCAGTTCCTCGATGAACACTGAAGCTTTCTTT
>TRBJ2-7|TRBD2|few|TRBV9
CASSLQSGIGEQYF
TGTGCCAGCAGCCTACAGAGCGGGATTGGTGAGCAGTACTTC
>TRBJ1-1|-|few|TRBV19
CASSTRQDTEAFF
TGTGCCAGTAGTACCCGACAGGACACTGAAGCTTTCTTT
>TRBJ2-2|-|-|TRBV28
CASSLARAGTGELFF
TGTGCCAGCAGTTTAGCCAGGGCAGGGACCGGGGAGCTGTTTTTT
>TRBJ2-1|TRBD1|few|TRBV7-3
CASSPGTGVNEQFF
TGTGCCAGCAGCCCCGGGACAGGAGTCAATGAGCAGTTCTTC
>TRBJ1-2|-|many|TRBV5-1
CASSSDEVGYGYTF
TGCGCCAGCAGCTCCGACGAGGTTGGCTATGGCTACACCTTC
>TRBJ1-5|TRBD1|-|TRBV9
CASSVDGQGAQPQHF
TGTGCCAGCAGCGTAGACGGACAGGGGGCTCAGCCCCAGCATTTT
>TRBJ2-5|-|-|TRBV2
CASSVQQETQYF
TGTGCCAGCAGTGTACAGCAAGAGACCCAGTACTTC
>TRBJ2-7|TRBD1|many|TRBV5-1
CASSLVGTGSYEQYF
TGCGCCAGCAGCTTGGTTGGGACAGGCTCCTACGAGCAGTACTTC
>TRBJ1-2|TRBD1|-|TRBV15
CATSRARDSNYGYTF
TGTGCCACCAGCAGAGCCAGGGACAGCAATTATGGCTACACCTTC
>TRBJ2-1|TRBD1|-|TRBV9
CASSVDRGRNEQFF
TGTGCCAGCAGCGTAGACAGGGGAAGGAATGAGCAGTTCTTC
>TRBJ1-2|-|few|TRBV29-1
CSVDPGGLFNF
TGCAGCGTGGACCCCGGGGGCCTCTTTAACTTC
>TRBJ2-1|-|many|TRBV9
CASSVPEQFF
TGTGCCAGCAGCGTACCCGAGCAGTTCTTC
>TRBJ2-1|TRBD1|many|TRBV25-1
CASSDGQGGWDEQFF
TGTGCCAGCAGTGATGGACAGGGAGGTTGGGATGAGCAGTTCTTC
>TRBJ2-1|-|-|TRBV11-2
CASSLDFNEQFF
TGTGCCAGCAGCTTAGATTTCAATGAGCAGTTCTTC
>TRBJ2-5|-|few|TRBV29-1
CSVRSGLETQYF
TGCAGCGTCCGGTCAGGTTTGGAGACCCAGTACTTC
>TRBJ1-1|TRBD1|-|TRBV27
CASSSRDRAREAFF
TGTGCCAGCAGTTCCCGGGACAGGGCGCGTGAAGCTTTCTTT
>TRBJ2-1|-|few|TRBV6-1
CASSHGPQQFF
TGTGCCAGCAGCCACGGACCGCAGCAGTTCTTC
>TRBJ2-1|-|few|TRBV7-7
CASSNPGPKDDEQFF
TGTGCTAGCAGCAATCCGGGACCGAAGGACGATGAGCAGTTCTTC
>TRBJ1-1|TRBD1|few|TRBV11-2
CASRATAGGKNTEAFF
TGTGCCAGCAGGGCGACAGCAGGGGGCAAGAACACTGAAGCTTTCTTT
>TRBJ2-7|-|few|TRBV12-2
CASRLAPQGGLFSSYEQYF
TGTGCAAGTCGCTTAGCGCCCCAGGGTGGCTTGTTTAGCTCCTACGAGCAGTACTTC
>TRBJ2-2|-|-|TRBV5-1
CASSLVVGQAGELFF
TGCGCCAGCAGCTTGGTTGTCGGGCAAGCCGGGGAGCTGTTTTTT
>TRBJ2-7|TRBD2|-|TRBV25-1
CASSPRLAGVLAREQYF
TGTGCCAGCAGTCCCCGACTAGCGGGAGTGCTAGCTCGTGAGCAGTACTTC
>TRBJ2-3|TRBD2|-|TRBV7-8
CASSLTRTSGRAGTDTQYF
TGTGCCAGCAGCCTAACGCGGACTAGCGGGAGGGCGGGTACAGATACGCAGTATTTT
>TRBJ2-7|TRBD2|few|TRBV5-1
CASSSIAGDLGEQYF
TGCGCCAGCAGCTCCATCGCGGGAGACCTTGGCGAGCAGTACTTC
>TRBJ2-3|TRBD1|few|TRBV7-6
CASSLRPGQGKDTQYF
TGTGCCAGCAGCTTGAGACCGGGACAGGGAAAAGATACGCAGTATTTT
>TRBJ1-2|TRBD1|-|TRBV5-1
CASSSQQGAAGYTF
TGCGCCAGCAGCTCGCAACAGGGGGCGGCGGGCTACACCTTC
>TRBJ2-7|-|-|TRBV28
CASSPSGTRSSPTYEQYF
TGTGCCAGCAGCCCCTCCGGGACAAGATCTTCTCCAACCTACGAGCAGTACTTC
>TRBJ2-3|-|-|TRBV11-2
CASSLGRRNTQYF
TGTGCCAGCAGCTTAGGACGGAGGAATACGCAGTATTTT
>TRBJ1-3|-|-|TRBV6-5
CASSYQQGRGNTIYF
TGTGCCAGCAGTTACCAGCAGGGGAGGGGAAACACCATATATTTT
>TRBJ1-2|-|-|TRBV27
CASTGNGYTF
TGTGCCAGTACAGGGAATGGCTACACCTTC
>TRBJ2-1|-|few|TRBV7-2
CASSSTFSSYNEQFF
TGTGCCAGCAGCTCGACTTTTAGCTCCTACAATGAGCAGTTCTTC
>TRBJ1-2|-|-|TRBV19
CASSEGLLYGYTF
TGTGCCAGTAGTGAGGGGCTACTCTATGGCTACACCTTC
>TRBJ2-3|TRBD2|few|TRBV29-1
CSVELASGGDTQYF
TGCAGCGTTGAATTGGCTAGCGGGGGGGATACGCAGTATTTT
>TRBJ2-1|-|few|TRBV19
CASADAGRQFF
TGTGCCAGCGCGGACGCCGGTCGGCAGTTCTTC